A single sample is the source of the 21 T cell receptor beta chains below, sequenced in a study of cytomegalovirus exposure and HLA in healthy donors. PCR was performed using 60 Vbeta and 13 Jbeta primers. Assay: immunoSEQ multiplex PCR; the TCRdb copy retains only in-frame clones and omits some. The profile shows around 93,000 clones, roughly 67% of them singletons. The material sequenced was PBMCs. Source of these receptors: a boy aged 5-17 years in good health and CMV-seropositive.

This sequence joins TRBV2 and TRBJ1-2, with TRBD1 identical over 9 bases. Germline CDR1 and CDR2: SNHLY and FYNNEI. The junction had 6 bases not matched to a gene; V was cut back by 5 bases and J by 8 bases. The CDR3 spans 13 residues. The DNA for the CDR3 is TGTGCCAGCAGTTGGGACAGGGAGCACGGCTACACCTTC. Its protein is CASSWDREHGYTF.

In its sample, this clone was seen a few times. J is TRBJ1-1 and V is TRBV12-5; 7 nucleotides agree with TRBD1. Germline CDR1 reads LGHNT; CDR2 reads FRNRAP. CDR3 length equals 15 residues. V lost 4 bases to trimming and J lost 2 bases; unmatched junction nucleotides: 7. The CDR3 here is CASGSQQGLNTEAFF. CDR3 DNA sequence: TGTGCTAGTGGTTCTCAACAGGGGCTAAACACTGAAGCTTTCTTT.

The rearrangement uses TRBV9 and TRBJ2-1; D is unresolved. Germline CDR1 SGDLS, CDR2 YYNGEE. The CDR3 has 13 residues. The V end lost 4 bases, the J end lost 0 bases, and 5 bases lay between the germline ends. The CDR3 region is CASSPSSYNEQFF. CDR3 in DNA: TGTGCCAGCAGCCCTAGCTCCTACAATGAGCAGTTCTTC. Variable domain in full (rest from reference TRBV9 and TRBJ2-1): DSGVTQTPKHLITATGQRVTLRCSPRSGDLSVYWYQQSLDQGLQFLIQYYNGEERAKGNILERFSAQQFPDLHSELNLSSLELGDSALYFCASSPSSYNEQFFGPGTRLTVL.

The rearrangement uses TRBV29-1 and TRBJ1-2, with D maybe TRBD1 (6 bases). Trimming removed 6 bases at V and 6 bases at J, with 20 bases between. Germline-derived CDR1 and CDR2 are SQVTM and ANQGSEA. The CDR3 runs to 14 residues. CDR3: CSVDKQGGGHGYTF. CDR3 DNA: TGCAGCGTCGATAAACAGGGCGGTGGCCATGGCTACACCTTC.

Details on this clone: Additional DNA sequences in this sample encode the identical CDR3. This chain uses TRBV7-9 with TRBJ2-3, with TRBD1 matching over 7 bases. CDR1 SEHNR and CDR2 FQNEAQ come from the germline V gene (reference sequence). With V trimmed by 5 bases and J by 0 bases, 8 bases remained unmatched. CDR3 length: 16 residues. CDR3 in DNA: TGTGCCAGCAGCCGAACGCCGGGACAGAGCACAGATACGCAGTATTTT. This codes for CASSRTPGQSTDTQYF.

The chain links TRBV25-1 to TRBJ2-2, with a tentative D call TRBD2 (6 bases). CDR3 size: 18 residues. V was pared by 1 base and J by 5 bases, with 20 bases between. CDR1 MGHDK and CDR2 SYGVNS come from the germline V gene. CDR3 residues: CASSELGSGAVGTGELFF. As DNA, the CDR3 is TGTGCCAGCAGTGAATTAGGGTCGGGAGCTGTTGGAACCGGGGAGCTGTTTTTT.

This chain joins TRBV2 and TRBJ2-3; 9 bases agree with TRBD1. This CDR3 comprises 15 residues. Germline CDR1 reads SNHLY; CDR2 reads FYNNEI. V lost 4 bases and J lost 2; bases outside the gene matches: 4. CDR3 in DNA: TGTGCCAGCAGTGGACAGGGGGGTCTCACAGATACGCAGTATTTT. Protein: CASSGQGGLTDTQYF.

The chain uses TRBV5-1 and TRBJ2-1; possibly TRBD1 for D (6 bases). CDR3 length equals 15 residues. V lost 5 bases and J lost 0, with 12 bases in between. CDR1 is SGHRS, CDR2 YFSETQ, per germline. The DNA of the CDR3 is TGCGCCAGCAGAATAACAGGGAGCTCCTACAATGAGCAGTTCTTC. It encodes CASRITGSSYNEQFF.

In DNA, the CDR3 is TGCGCCAGCAGCCCGAGGGTAGCCGGGGAGCTGTTTTTT. It yields the protein CASSPRVAGELFF. The chain combines TRBV5-1 with TRBJ2-2; maybe TRBD2 (5 bases). Between the trimmed V and J ends, which lost 4 bases and 6 bases, there was a span of 10 bases. The CDR3 is 13 amino acids. CDR1 and CDR2 (germline): SGHRS, YFSETQ.

A note on this clone: This CDR3 is also generated by other DNA sequences in the sample. The rearrangement joins TRBV19 to TRBJ1-1; D uncertain. CDR3 length: 12 amino acids. V was cut by 4 bases and J by 5 bases, with 8 bases left in between. The germline gives CDR1 LNHDA, CDR2 SQIVND (reference sequence). The CDR3 DNA reads as TGTGCCAGTAGTAATAGAGGGACTGAAGCTTTCTTT. Protein: CASSNRGTEAFF.

The J gene is TRBJ1-5, the V gene TRBV19; D uncertain. This CDR3 is built from 16 residues. Germline loops: CDR1 LNHDA, CDR2 SQIVND (reference sequence). Trimming removed 1 base from V and 4 bases from J, with 14 bases in between. DNA of the CDR3: TGTGCCAGTAGTATAGGAGAGGGCCAGGTAAATCAGCCCCAGCATTTT. Its protein product is CASSIGEGQVNQPQHF.

The chain employs TRBV29-1 and TRBJ2-7, with TRBD2 matching 9 bases. CDR3 length equals 13 residues. J lost 9 bases, V lost 8 bases, and 14 bases had no gene match. The germline V gene encodes CDR1 SQVTM and CDR2 ANQGSEA. Written as DNA, the CDR3 is TGCAGCCCCGGTAGCGGGAGTCCCCACGGGCAGTACTTC. Translating gives CSPGSGSPHGQYF.

This chain connects TRBV5-1 to TRBJ2-1; 7 bases map to TRBD2. Trimming took 5 bases from V and 4 from J; bases not matched to a gene: 6. CDR3 size: 14 residues. Germline V lookup: CDR1 SGHRS, CDR2 YFSETQ. The CDR3 DNA is TGCGCCAGCAGTTTAGGGACTAATTACAATGAGCAGTTCTTC. This encodes CASSLGTNYNEQFF.

This clone was found a few times. The V gene is TRBV5-1, the J gene TRBJ1-2; D is uncertain. The V end was cut by 0 bases, the J end by 0 bases, with 9 bases between. CDR1 SGHRS and CDR2 YFSETQ come from the germline V gene. The CDR3 is 15 residues long. CDR3 sequence (DNA): TGCGCCAGCAGCTTGGGGGCGGAGGCTAACTATGGCTACACCTTC. This translates into CASSLGAEANYGYTF.

This chain uses TRBV4-1 with TRBJ2-1; possibly TRBD1 for D (5 bases). The V end lost 6 bases, the J end lost 7 bases, and 16 bases lay between the germline ends. The CDR3 totals 14 residues. The germline V gene has CDR1 MGHRA and CDR2 YSYEKL. In DNA form, the CDR3 reads TGCGCCAGCAGTCCCGGACAACCGGTTAATGAGCAGTTCTTC. This gives the protein CASSPGQPVNEQFF.

The genes are TRBV27 and TRBJ2-2, with unresolved D. The CDR3 is 14 amino acids. Between the trimmed V and J ends, which lost 5 bases and 4 bases, there was a span of 11 bases. Per the germline V gene, CDR1 is MNHEY and CDR2 is SMNVEV (reference sequence). The CDR3 region has the DNA TGTGCCAGCAGTAGACTTGGCGGCACCGGGGAGCTGTTTTTT. This translates into CASSRLGGTGELFF.

This clone was counted once. The chain joins TRBV19 to TRBJ1-5; 12 positions agree with TRBD1. V lost 6 bases, J lost 3 bases, and 9 bases stayed unmatched. This CDR3 has 17 amino acids. Germline CDR1 is LNHDA and CDR2 is SQIVND (reference sequence). CDR3 DNA: TGTGCCAGTAGCCACTTGGGACAGGGGGCAAACAATCAGCCCCAGCATTTT. Its protein is CASSHLGQGANNQPQHF.

This clone was observed a single time. The chain combines TRBV10-1 with TRBJ2-7, with 9 nucleotides matching TRBD1. J gave up 5 bases and V 2 bases, and 7 bases lay outside the gene matches. The CDR3 loop spans 15 amino acids. The germline V gene has CDR1 WNHNN and CDR2 SYGVQD (reference sequence). CDR3 loop: CASSEEGQGFNEQYF. In DNA form, the CDR3 reads TGCGCCAGCAGTGAGGAGGGACAGGGTTTCAACGAGCAGTACTTC.

CDR3 region: CASSSGEGLADTQYF. The CDR3 DNA follows: TGTGCCAGCAGCTCTGGGGAGGGGTTGGCAGATACGCAGTATTTT. The rearrangement uses TRBV11-3 and TRBJ2-3, with 7 nucleotides matching TRBD2. V lost 4 bases, J lost 4 bases, and 8 bases stayed unmatched. This CDR3 has 15 residues. Germline V gene data show CDR1 as SGHNT and CDR2 as YENEEA.

This chain connects TRBV9 to TRBJ2-1; 12 bases fit TRBD2. Germline V lookup: CDR1 SGDLS, CDR2 YYNGEE. V lost 3 bases to trimming and J lost 8 bases; unmatched junction nucleotides: 6. This CDR3 is 15 amino acids long. Written as DNA, the CDR3 is TGTGCCAGCAGCGATGGGACTAGCGGGTTTGATGAGCAGTTCTTC. It codes for CASSDGTSGFDEQFF.

The J gene is TRBJ2-3, the V gene TRBV5-4; no clear D gene. Trimming took 0 bases from V and 7 from J, leaving 12 bases between them. The CDR3 consists of 14 residues. Germline loops: CDR1 SGHNT, CDR2 YYREEE (reference sequence). In DNA, the CDR3 is TGTGCCAGCAGCTTGGACGACCAGGTTCATACGCAGTATTTT. Its translation: CASSLDDQVHTQYF.